A selection of T cell receptor beta chains follows, all from one sample in a study of cytomegalovirus exposure and HLA in healthy donors. Some clones are missing from TCRdb's copy, which holds only in-frame ones; the method was immunoSEQ multiplex PCR. Of around 80,000 clones in the sample, 9.5% to 13% were seen once. Sequencing was carried out using PBMCs. The receptors were gathered from a man aged 55-75 years in good health and CMV-seropositive. Both conserved end residues are part of each CDR3. Each record gives: V gene, D gene, clone size, J gene, CDR3 protein, CDR3 DNA. D genes are given only for firm matches. Size values are once, few and many counts, or a class for expanded clones, and some rows have none.

TRBV19	NA	few	TRBJ2-2	CASSLAPQVLTGELFF	TGTGCCAGTAGTTTAGCCCCACAGGTTCTCACCGGGGAGCTGTTTTTT
TRBV6-5	NA	NA	TRBJ1-1	CASSYLTGSTEAFF	TGTGCCAGCAGTTACCTAACAGGGAGCACTGAAGCTTTCTTT
TRBV27	TRBD2	medium-sized	TRBJ2-1	CASSSGRLAGSNEQFF	TGTGCCAGCAGCTCAGGGCGGCTAGCGGGGAGCAATGAGCAGTTCTTC
TRBV7-4	NA	few	TRBJ1-4	CASSLDTGTTNEKLFF	TGTGCCAGCAGCTTAGATACGGGTACAACTAATGAAAAACTGTTTTTT
TRBV4-2	NA	few	TRBJ1-3	CASSRTGGNTIYF	TGTGCCAGCAGCCGCACTGGTGGAAACACCATATATTTT
TRBV20-1	NA	NA	TRBJ1-4	CSARRNEKLFF	TGCAGTGCTAGACGTAATGAAAAACTGTTTTTT
TRBV19	NA	NA	TRBJ1-4	CASSILAATNEKLFF	TGTGCCAGTAGTATCCTCGCAGCAACTAATGAAAAACTGTTTTTT
TRBV2	NA	few	TRBJ2-4	CASSKRREAVNIQYF	TGTGCCAGCAGTAAAAGAAGAGAGGCTGTAAACATTCAGTACTTC
TRBV2	NA	few	TRBJ2-2	CASKFDRGTGELFF	TGTGCCAGCAAATTTGACAGAGGCACCGGGGAGCTGTTTTTT
TRBV27	TRBD1	few	TRBJ2-1	CASSLYRGNEQFF	TGTGCCAGCAGTTTATACAGGGGGAATGAGCAGTTCTTC
TRBV5-6	NA	few	TRBJ2-5	CASSLEGKVGAETQYF	TGTGCCAGCAGCTTGGAGGGGAAAGTAGGGGCGGAGACCCAGTACTTC
TRBV29-1	NA	NA	TRBJ2-1	CSVESRNEQFF	TGCAGCGTTGAATCGCGCAATGAGCAGTTCTTC
TRBV30	TRBD1	NA	TRBJ1-1	CAWTTGQNMNTEAFF	TGTGCCTGGACTACGGGACAGAATATGAACACTGAAGCTTTCTTT
TRBV19	TRBD2	NA	TRBJ2-3	CASEQTSGRADTQYF	TGTGCCAGTGAACAAACTAGCGGGAGAGCAGATACGCAGTATTTT
TRBV4-1	TRBD2	NA	TRBJ2-1	CASSQVVIAGLGYNEQFF	TGCGCCAGCAGCCAAGTTGTGATAGCGGGGTTGGGCTACAATGAGCAGTTCTTC
TRBV28	NA	NA	TRBJ2-4	CASSSEGYKNIQYF	TGTGCCAGCAGTTCGGAGGGGTACAAAAACATTCAGTACTTC
TRBV28	TRBD1	few	TRBJ1-4	CASRGPNRGLGEKLFF	TGTGCCAGCAGGGGACCGAACAGGGGGCTAGGGGAAAAACTGTTTTTT
TRBV28	TRBD1	NA	TRBJ2-7	CASSHGTVSYEQYF	TGTGCCAGCAGTCACGGGACAGTGAGCTACGAGCAGTACTTC
TRBV28	NA	NA	TRBJ1-1	CASRRNGNSEAFF	TGTGCCAGCAGACGAAACGGGAACTCTGAAGCTTTCTTT
TRBV9	NA	NA	TRBJ1-1	CASSVARGTEAFF	TGTGCCAGCTCCGTGGCGCGGGGCACTGAAGCTTTCTTT
TRBV18	TRBD1	few	TRBJ1-3	CASSPRGQGTGNTIYF	TGTGCCAGCTCACCACGGGGACAGGGGACTGGAAACACCATATATTTT
TRBV29-1	NA	few	TRBJ2-7	CSGGEGGEQYF	TGCAGCGGGGGGGAAGGAGGGGAGCAGTACTTC
TRBV29-1	NA	many	TRBJ2-1	CSVEDGTRRTNEQFF	TGCAGCGTTGAAGACGGGACTCGACGCACTAATGAGCAGTTCTTC
TRBV7-9	TRBD1	few	TRBJ2-4	CASSSGTGVSKNIQYF	TGTGCCAGCAGCTCCGGGACAGGGGTTTCCAAAAACATTCAGTACTTC
TRBV2	TRBD1	few	TRBJ1-2	CASRGTDRQSYGYTF	TGTGCCAGCAGGGGCACGGACAGGCAGAGCTATGGCTACACCTTC
TRBV4-1	NA	NA	TRBJ2-3	CASSQDRDRGTANSDTQYF	TGCGCCAGCAGCCAAGATCGAGATAGGGGGACGGCTAATTCAGATACGCAGTATTTT
TRBV7-8	NA	NA	TRBJ1-5	CASSLERGFPFSQPQHF	TGTGCCAGCAGCTTAGAAAGGGGCTTCCCTTTTAGTCAGCCCCAGCATTTT
TRBV18	NA	few	TRBJ1-4	CASSPPDSSLNEKLFF	TGTGCCAGCTCACCGCCGGACAGCAGTCTGAATGAAAAACTGTTTTTT
TRBV6-6	TRBD1	NA	TRBJ1-1	CASSPGTGGGRAFF	TGTGCCAGCAGTCCCGGGACAGGGGGCGGTAGGGCTTTCTTT
TRBV28	NA	NA	TRBJ1-1	CASSLKPAGAFF	TGTGCCAGCAGCCTAAAACCAGCGGGAGCTTTCTTT
TRBV7-2	NA	few	TRBJ1-1	CATSSTGWRTEAFF	TGTGCCACCTCAAGTACGGGATGGAGGACTGAAGCTTTCTTT
TRBV6-1	NA	few	TRBJ2-3	CASSEARGGTDTQYF	TGTGCCAGCAGTGAAGCCCGGGGTGGCACAGATACGCAGTATTTT
TRBV18	NA	NA	TRBJ2-7	CASSPPGDAGEQYF	TGTGCCAGCTCACCACCTGGGGACGCGGGGGAGCAGTACTTC
TRBV2	TRBD1	few	TRBJ1-2	CASSGDSQLYGYTF	TGTGCCAGCAGTGGGGACAGCCAGCTCTATGGCTACACCTTC
TRBV28	TRBD2	few	TRBJ2-1	CASSSISGRVSSYNEQFF	TGTGCCAGCAGTTCAATTAGCGGGAGAGTAAGCTCCTACAATGAGCAGTTCTTC
TRBV13	TRBD1	NA	TRBJ1-1	CASSGEGQGTPEAFF	TGTGCCAGCAGCGGAGAAGGACAGGGCACCCCTGAAGCTTTCTTT
TRBV27	TRBD1	NA	TRBJ2-2	CASSLRAPGTGSNTGELFF	TGTGCCAGCAGTTTAAGAGCCCCCGGGACAGGGTCGAACACCGGGGAGCTGTTTTTT
TRBV7-9	NA	few	TRBJ2-3	CASSSAGADTQYF	TGTGCCAGCAGCTCCGCAGGGGCAGATACGCAGTATTTT
TRBV7-6	NA	NA	TRBJ1-1	CASSLESGGSQYGEAFF	TGTGCCAGCAGCTTAGAGTCGGGGGGGTCACAATATGGTGAAGCTTTCTTT
TRBV5-4	NA	NA	TRBJ2-3	CASSQTNSQGMAQYF	TGTGCCAGCAGCCAAACCAACAGTCAGGGCATGGCGCAGTATTTT